The present entry profiles one T cell receptor beta chain with its context. What it recognizes is unknown. The sample is drawn from a study of T cell responses to AZD1222 COVID-19 vaccine. CDR1 and CDR2 from the germline V gene are KGHSH and LQKENI. The CDR3 is 18 amino acids. Trimming removed 1 base from V and 0 bases from J, with 16 bases in between. Sequencing was performed with immunoSEQ multiplex PCR; in TCRdb, only in-frame clones are kept and a portion is missing. The sample contains more than 95,000 clones, approximately 90% of which appear only once. Study-wide results and caveats: There were mostly white British donors and more females than males, and clonal diversity was possibly underestimated. Seropositive at baseline were only a handful of AZD1222 recipients. Among spike-specific TCRs, nearly half reportedly target unmutated variant regions. Repertoire sampling was restricted to post-peak T cell response timepoints.

Material: peripheral blood, obtained on day 0 of MenACWY control vaccination. This clonotype was obtained from an adult in good health. The chain carries TRBV18 and TRBJ1-3, with D maybe TRBD1 (6 bases). The CDR3 protein is CASSPRSGAPHSGNTIYF. The CDR3 coding sequence is TGTGCCAGCTCACCACGATCAGGGGCACCTCACTCTGGAAACACCATATATTTT.